This T cell receptor (beta chain) appears in the sequencing data of a study of Ad26.COV2.S vaccination and SARS-CoV-2 variants. Whole-study context: In the study, Ad26.COV2.S was injected intramuscularly once, or twice 56 days apart.

Method: immunoSEQ multiplex PCR; TCRdb's copy keeps in-frame clones and lacks some. There are more than 300,000 clones in the sample; about 82% occur only once, and roughly 2.1% lies in the top ten. CDR1 LGHDT and CDR2 YNNKEL come from the germline V gene (reference sequence). This CDR3 has 14 amino acids. A note on this clone: What it binds is not known. The junction does not match germline at one end; this may be a read error.

Findings of the study overall: Ad26.COV2.S recipients had broader spike-specific TCRs (P = 0.0014). With respect to non-spike TCR breadth, vaccine and placebo recipients were similar. After vaccination, reports described spike-specific CD8+ and CD4+ T cell responses as showing substantial breadth.

Treatment in this sample: some 20 received Ad26.COV2.S at low or high dose, single or two shots; roughly five received placebo; per-sample allocation not given. Day 63 after the first vaccine or placebo injection was the time point for sampling. The receptor was derived from a person between 18 and 60 years old who received the Ad26.COV2.S COVID-19 vaccine or a placebo. The chain couples TRBV3-1 (or the pseudogene TRBV3-2) to TRBJ1-2; TRBD1 matches 7 bases. This material consisted of peripheral blood, taken in a trial of Ad26.COV2.S vaccine versus placebo. CDR3 sequence: CASSPRGSNYGHTF. CDR3 nucleotides: TGTGCCAGCAGCCCCAGGGGGTCTAACTATGGCCACACCTTC.